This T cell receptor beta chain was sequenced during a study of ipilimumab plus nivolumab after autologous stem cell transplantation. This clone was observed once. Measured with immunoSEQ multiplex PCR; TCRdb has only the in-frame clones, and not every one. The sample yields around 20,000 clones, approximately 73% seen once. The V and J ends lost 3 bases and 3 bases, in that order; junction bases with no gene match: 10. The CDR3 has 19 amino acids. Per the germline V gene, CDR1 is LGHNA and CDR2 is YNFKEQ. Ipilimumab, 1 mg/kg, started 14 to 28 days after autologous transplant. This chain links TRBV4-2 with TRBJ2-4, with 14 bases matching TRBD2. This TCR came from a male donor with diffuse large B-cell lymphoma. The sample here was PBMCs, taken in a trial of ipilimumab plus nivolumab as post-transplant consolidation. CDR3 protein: CASSQVTSGGAGSKNIQYF. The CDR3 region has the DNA TGTGCCAGCAGCCAGGTGACTAGCGGGGGGGCCGGAAGCAAAAACATTCAGTACTTC.